This T cell receptor beta chain was sequenced during a study of beta chain features in type 1 diabetes. Study-wide findings and caveats: Significant though moderate, a shortening of TCRB CDR3s appeared in all four CD4+ subsets of Type 1 diabetes patients. There was no resolution here of whether HLA type influences TCRB rearrangement.

Trimming left V 0 bases short and J 6 bases short, with 10 bases between. Germline CDR1 and CDR2: SGHDT and YYEEEE. The CDR3 is made up of 13 amino acids. cDNA synthesis used the whole RNA isolate, giving expressed TCRB sequences. Clones were sequenced by immunoSEQ multiplex PCR, and TCRdb holds only the in-frame ones, with some missing. The table lists about 710,000 clones, around 15% of them singletons. Worth noting for this clone: Its antigen is not known.

The sequence was collected from a man between 18 and 29 years old with type 1 diabetes. The V and J genes are TRBV5-6 and TRBJ2-7; D possibly corresponds to TRBD1 (5 bases). Sequenced input: naive CD4+ T cells from blood. The CDR3, as DNA: TGTGCCAGCAGCTTGGACGACAGCGCCGAGCAGTACTTC. This translates into CASSLDDSAEQYF.